This T cell receptor beta chain stems from a study of blood T cell repertoires in COVID-19. Looking at the study overall: From the United States, Italy and Spain came samples of acute and convalescent COVID-19. Sources were T cells, B-cell-depleted T cells, or PBMCs; the material itself was cDNA or gDNA.

TCRdb's copy holds only in-frame clones and misses some; the assay was immunoSEQ multiplex PCR. The table lists approximately 210,000 clones, 83% of them singletons, with approximately 7.4% in the top ten. This CDR3 region has 13 residues. In germline, CDR1 is SGHDT, CDR2 YYEEEE. V was trimmed by 4 bases and J by 0 bases, leaving 7 bases between them. Sequencing was done on a sample of peripheral blood. The sequence came from a woman aged 45-65 years with acute or convalescent COVID-19. The chain uses TRBV5-6 and TRBJ2-5; no definite D call. DNA of the CDR3: TGTGCCAGCAGCCCCCGGGACCAAGAGACCCAGTACTTC. This sequence encodes CASSPRDQETQYF.